The present T cell receptor (beta chain) was sequenced within a study of T cells in narcolepsy. Study overall: Patients with NT1 or NT2 and healthy control donors were enrolled.

Points on this clone: Its specificity is not known. Other DNA sequences from this sample encode an identical CDR3 as well.

General study points: Reportedly, autoreactive clonotypes were serially detected in patients' blood but not controls'. In some patient and control memory CD4+ samples, autoreactive clones were absent. HCRT-specific and TRIB2-specific autoreactive clonotypes appeared among same-patient CSF and blood CD4+ clonotypes.

Unmatched junction bases numbered 3, after V lost 2 bases and J lost 3 bases. Germline CDR1 is SGHNT and CDR2 is YENEEA. This CDR3 has 14 residues. The data were produced by immunoSEQ multiplex PCR, yet TCRdb's version contains in-frame clones alone and is incomplete. The data contain 20,000 to 25,000 clones, about 85% of them seen just once; the ten biggest clones take up less than 1.5%. V gene TRBV11-3 combines with J gene TRBJ2-7; 8 bases map to TRBD2. The sequence came from a human donor with narcolepsy. Specimen: CD45RA- memory CD4+ T cells from PBMCs. CDR3 sequence: CASSLRSGSYEQYF. The DNA for the CDR3 is TGTGCCAGCAGCTTACGGAGCGGGAGCTACGAGCAGTACTTC. The complete variable domain, with remaining parts taken from reference TRBV11-3 and TRBJ2-7, reads EAGVVQSPRYKIIEKKQPVAFWCNPISGHNTLYWYLQNLGQGPELLIRYENEEAVDDSQLPKDRFSAERLKGVDSTLKIQPAELGDSAVYLCASSLRSGSYEQYFGPGTRLTVT.